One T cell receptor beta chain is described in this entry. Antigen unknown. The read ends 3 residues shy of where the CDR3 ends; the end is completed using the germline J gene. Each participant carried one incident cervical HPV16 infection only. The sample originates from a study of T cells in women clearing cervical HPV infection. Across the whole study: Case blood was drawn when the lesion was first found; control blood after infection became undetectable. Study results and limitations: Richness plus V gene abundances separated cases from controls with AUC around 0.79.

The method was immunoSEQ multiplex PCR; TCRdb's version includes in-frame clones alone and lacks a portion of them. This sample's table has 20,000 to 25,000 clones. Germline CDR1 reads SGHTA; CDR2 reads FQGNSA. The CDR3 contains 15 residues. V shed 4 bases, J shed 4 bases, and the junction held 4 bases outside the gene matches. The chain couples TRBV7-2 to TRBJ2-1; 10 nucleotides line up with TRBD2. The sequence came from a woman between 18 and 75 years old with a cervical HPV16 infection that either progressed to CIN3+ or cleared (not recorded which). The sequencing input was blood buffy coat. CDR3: CASSSLAGGYNEQFF. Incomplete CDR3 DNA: TGTGCCAGCAGCTCTTTAGCGGGAGGATACAATGAG.